These T cell receptor beta chains were read from a single sample in a study of regulatory T cells in long-lasting Graves disease. TCRdb fed the multiplex PCR reads into MiXCR, producing one record per CDR3 protein. Among under 350,000 distinct CDR3 sequences listed, around 23% were seen once. The source material was peripheral blood mononuclear cells (PBMCs), sampled when the disease was refractory, from a patient treated with antithyroid drugs. The origin of the receptors is a female donor with Graves disease. The CDR3 runs from the conserved cysteine through the conserved F or W. A D gene is named only where the DNA matches it firmly. Not all rows give a size; the values are once, few, many and, for expanded clones, a class.

>13|TRBD1|NA|TRBV20-1|TRBJ2-7
TGCAGTGCTATGGACAGGGAACTCTACGAGCAGTACTTC
CSAMDRELYEQYF
>14|NA|NA|TRBV7-2|TRBJ2-3
TGTGCCAGCAGCTTTAACCAGGGCACAGATACGCAGTATTTT
CASSFNQGTDTQYF
>14|TRBD2|few|TRBV19|TRBJ2-7
TGTGCCAGTAGTTGGTCTAGCGGCATGAACGAGCAGTACTTC
CASSWSSGMNEQYF
>14|TRBD1|many|TRBV20-1|TRBJ2-7
TGCAGTGCTGAATACGGCAGGGGGCCCTACGAGCAGTACTTC
CSAEYGRGPYEQYF
>16|TRBD2|many|TRBV2|TRBJ2-7
TGTGCCAGCAGTGAGGGCGGTACTAGCGGGAGGTACGAGCAGTACTTC
CASSEGGTSGRYEQYF
>14|TRBD1|NA|TRBV11-2|TRBJ2-3
TGTGCCAGCAGCTTAGGACCGGGACAGTATACGCAGTATTTT
CASSLGPGQYTQYF
>14|NA|few|TRBV4-1|TRBJ2-7
TGCGCCAGCAGCCATGAGGGCCGGTTCAACGAGCAGTACTTC
CASSHEGRFNEQYF
>12|NA|many|TRBV30|TRBJ1-2
TGTGCCTGGGACGGGGGGCAGGGAAGGTACACCTTC
CAWDGGQGRYTF
>13|TRBD1|many|TRBV6-9|TRBJ1-2
TGTGCCAGCAGTTACGGGACAGGGGTTGGCTACACCTTC
CASSYGTGVGYTF
>15|NA|many|TRBV28|TRBJ1-5
TGTGCCACCAACATCGGGTTGCAGGCGGATCAGCCCCAGCATTTT
CATNIGLQADQPQHF
>13|NA|many|TRBV2|TRBJ1-6
TGTGCCAGCAGCAGGGACATTAATTCACCCCTCCACTTT
CASSRDINSPLHF
>14|NA|many|TRBV11-2|TRBJ1-4
TGTGCCAGCAGTCAAACAGGATTTAATGAAAAACTGTTTTTT
CASSQTGFNEKLFF
>10|NA|NA|TRBV27|TRBJ2-7
TGTGCCAGCAGACAACTCGAGCAGTACTTC
CASRQLEQYF
>15|TRBD1|NA|TRBV6-2/TRBV6-3|TRBJ2-2
TGTGCCAGCAATACAGGACAGGAGACCACCGGGGAGCTGTTTTTT
CASNTGQETTGELFF
>14|TRBD2|NA|TRBV20-1|TRBJ2-7
TGCAGTGCTAGTGCGACTAGCGGGATTGACGAGCAGTACTTC
CSASATSGIDEQYF
>16|NA|NA|TRBV28|TRBJ2-5
TGTGCCAGCAGTCCTCACTGGCGTGAGTACCAAGAGACCCAGTACTTC
CASSPHWREYQETQYF
>16|NA|many|TRBV7-2|TRBJ1-1
TGTGCCAGCAGCTTATCCCAGACAGACATGAACACTGAAGCTTTCTTT
CASSLSQTDMNTEAFF
>17|NA|many|TRBV6-5|TRBJ2-2
TGTGCCAGCAGTTACGATACGGCCACCCGGGGCACCGGGGAGCTGTTTTTT
CASSYDTATRGTGELFF
>16|NA|many|TRBV6-5|TRBJ2-6
TGTGCCAGCAGTTACAGAGTACCCTCTGGGGCCAACGTCCTGACTTTC
CASSYRVPSGANVLTF
>18|NA|NA|TRBV7-2|TRBJ2-3
TGTGCCAGCAGCTTACGCGGGGATAGCGGAGCTAGCACAGATACGCAGTATTTT
CASSLRGDSGASTDTQYF
>18|NA|many|TRBV20-1|TRBJ1-5
TGCAGTGCTACCCACCTCGGGGTTGGGCCAGAGGTAATGGAGCCCCAGCATTTT
CSATHLGVGPEVMEPQHF
>14|NA|NA|TRBV12-3/TRBV12-4|TRBJ2-5
TGTGCCAGCAACCAAAGTGGGGGCGAAGAGACCCAGTACTTC
CASNQSGGEETQYF
>13|NA|few|TRBV20-1|TRBJ2-7
TGCAGTGCTAGAGTAAGCGCGGGCTACGAGCAGTACTTC
CSARVSAGYEQYF
>18|NA|many|TRBV7-8|TRBJ1-2
TGTGCCAGCAGCTTAGCGCCCACCGGGACCACCTTCGGCTATGGCTACACCTTC
CASSLAPTGTTFGYGYTF
>18|TRBD2|NA|TRBV7-2|TRBJ2-3
TGTGCCAGCAGCCGTACAATAGCGGGAGGAAGTAGCACAGATACGCAGTATTTT
CASSRTIAGGSSTDTQYF
>14|NA|few|TRBV6-2/TRBV6-3|TRBJ1-1
TGTGCCAGCAGTTATAGGACGGTGAACACTGAAGCTTTCTTT
CASSYRTVNTEAFF
>13|NA|few|TRBV3-1|TRBJ1-2
TGTGCCAGCAGCCAAGGGGTGAACTATGGCTACACCTTC
CASSQGVNYGYTF
>18|TRBD1|NA|TRBV12-3/TRBV12-4|TRBJ1-2
TGTGCCAGCAGAATTGGGGGACAGGGCTTTTCGGCAGGCTATGGCTACACCTTC
CASRIGGQGFSAGYGYTF
>13|NA|NA|TRBV20-1|TRBJ1-3
TGCAGTGCGGGAAGGCAGGGAGGAAACACCATATATTTT
CSAGRQGGNTIYF
>17|NA|NA|TRBV5-1|TRBJ2-2
TGCGCCAGCAGGGGTGAACCGGGACACTCGAACACCGGGGAGCTGTTTTTT
CASRGEPGHSNTGELFF
>16|NA|few|TRBV5-1|TRBJ2-2
TGCGCCAGCAGCTTGCGGGAGCGGGCGAACACCGGGGAGCTGTTTTTT
CASSLRERANTGELFF
>14|NA|many|TRBV2|TRBJ2-2
TGTGCCAGCATTAGGCTAGCCAGCACCGGGGAGCTGTTTTTT
CASIRLASTGELFF
>15|NA|many|TRBV18|TRBJ2-7
TGTGCCAGCTCACCACGGTCTGGGAATCCCTACGAGCAGTACTTC
CASSPRSGNPYEQYF
>16|TRBD2|many|TRBV7-2|TRBJ2-7
TGTGCCAGCAGCTGGGGACTAGCGGGAGGGACCTACGAGCAGTACTTC
CASSWGLAGGTYEQYF
>12|NA|many|TRBV28|TRBJ1-2
TGTGCCAGCAGTTCCAACAGCCTCGGCTACACCTTC
CASSSNSLGYTF
>15|TRBD1|NA|TRBV7-9|TRBJ1-4
TGTGCCAGCAGCCCGACCGGGACAGAGCCTGAAAAACTGTTTTTT
CASSPTGTEPEKLFF
>14|NA|many|TRBV7-8|TRBJ1-1
TGTGCCAGCAGCTTATGGGGGGAGAACACTGAAGCTTTCTTT
CASSLWGENTEAFF
>13|NA|few|TRBV30|TRBJ2-7
TGTGCCTGGAGTTGGGGCAGAGATTACGAGCAGTACTTC
CAWSWGRDYEQYF
>16|NA|few|TRBV6-5|TRBJ1-1
TGTGCCAGCAGTTGCACAAACTTTGGGACACGAGGTGAAGCTTTCTTT
CASSCTNFGTRGEAFF
>12|NA|many|TRBV10-2|TRBJ1-2
TGCGCCAGCAATGCAGGGAGCTATGGCTACACCTTC
CASNAGSYGYTF
>11|NA|NA|TRBV19|TRBJ2-7
TGTGCCAGTAACAGTAGTTCCGAGCAGTACTTC
CASNSSSEQYF
>11|NA|many|TRBV20-1|TRBJ2-5
TGCAGTGCTTTGGGGGAAGAGACCCAGTACTTC
CSALGEETQYF
>15|NA|NA|TRBV30|TRBJ1-6
TGTGCCTGGAGTGTGGGGGATTACGCTAATTCACCCCTCCACTTT
CAWSVGDYANSPLHF
>18|TRBD1|NA|TRBV4-1|TRBJ1-1
TGCGCCAGCAGCCAGATCGGGGCACAGGGGAAGCTGAACACTGAAGCTTTCTTT
CASSQIGAQGKLNTEAFF
>14|NA|NA|TRBV5-5|TRBJ1-1
TGTGCCAGCAGCTTTGAAATGGACTTTACGGAAGCTTTCTTT
CASSFEMDFTEAFF
>15|NA|many|TRBV12-3/TRBV12-4|TRBJ1-2
TGTGCCAGCAGTTTAGGGGGGGCGCTTGACTATGGCTACACCTTC
CASSLGGALDYGYTF
>13|NA|many|TRBV2|TRBJ2-5
TGTGCCAGTTCAGCAGAAGCTAAAGAGACCCAGTACTTC
CASSAEAKETQYF
>13|NA|NA|TRBV28|TRBJ2-6
TGTGCCAGCTGGGAGTCTGGGGCCAACGTCCTGACTTTC
CASWESGANVLTF
>13|NA|many|TRBV6-5|TRBJ1-5
TGTGCCAGCAGTTACTCGATAGATCAGCCCCAGCATTTT
CASSYSIDQPQHF
>14|TRBD1|few|TRBV29-1|TRBJ2-7
TGCAGCGTTGTGCCGGGACAGGGGGCCGGCGAGCAGTACTTC
CSVVPGQGAGEQYF
>13|NA|many|TRBV12-3/TRBV12-4|TRBJ1-2
TGTGCCAGCACCTTAGGGGGGGACTATGGCTACACCTTC
CASTLGGDYGYTF
>13|NA|NA|TRBV10-3|TRBJ2-7
TGTGCCATCAGTGAATATCGGGACTACGAGCAGTACTTC
CAISEYRDYEQYF
>13|NA|NA|TRBV7-9|TRBJ2-1
TGTGCCAGCAGCAACCGACTAGACGATGAGCAGTTCTTC
CASSNRLDDEQFF